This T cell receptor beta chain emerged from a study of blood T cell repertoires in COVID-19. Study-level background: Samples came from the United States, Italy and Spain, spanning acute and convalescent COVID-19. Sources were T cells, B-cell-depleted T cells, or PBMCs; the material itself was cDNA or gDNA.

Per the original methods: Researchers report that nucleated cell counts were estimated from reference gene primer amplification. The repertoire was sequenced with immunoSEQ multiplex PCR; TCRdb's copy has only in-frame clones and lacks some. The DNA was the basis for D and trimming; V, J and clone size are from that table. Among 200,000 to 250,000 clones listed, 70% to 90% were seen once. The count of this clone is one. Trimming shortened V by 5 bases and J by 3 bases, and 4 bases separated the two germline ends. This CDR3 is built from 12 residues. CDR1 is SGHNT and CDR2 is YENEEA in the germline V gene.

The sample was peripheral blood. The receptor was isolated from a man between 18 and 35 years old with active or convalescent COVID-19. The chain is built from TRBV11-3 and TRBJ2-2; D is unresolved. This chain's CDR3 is CASSPYTGELFF. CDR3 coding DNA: TGTGCCAGCAGCCCGTACACCGGGGAGCTGTTTTTT.